The 28 T cell receptor beta chains reported below all come from one sample, sequenced in a study of blood T cell repertoires in COVID-19. Method: immunoSEQ multiplex PCR; TCRdb's copy keeps in-frame clones and lacks some. Of approximately 250,000 clones detected, about 88% appear once; the ten largest clones hold approximately 0.89%. Sequencing was carried out using peripheral blood. The receptors originated from a middle-aged man with acute or convalescent COVID-19.

The gene calls are TRBV10-3 and TRBJ2-1; no clear D gene. The length of the CDR3 is 16 residues. Germline V gene data show CDR1 as ENHRY and CDR2 as SYGVKD. V lost 0 bases to trimming and J lost 3 bases, with 12 bases between them. CDR3 protein: CAISESTTPLYNEQFF. The CDR3 DNA sequence: TGTGCCATCAGTGAGTCGACGACACCTCTCTACAATGAGCAGTTCTTC.

The chain links TRBV29-1 to TRBJ1-1; D gene uncertain. Per the germline V gene, CDR1 is SQVTM and CDR2 is ANQGSEA. Trimming shortened V by 4 bases and J by 2 bases, and 8 bases separated the two germline ends. The CDR3 sequence is 12 residues long. The CDR3 loop is CSVVTVNTEAFF. DNA of the CDR3: TGCAGCGTTGTAACGGTCAACACTGAAGCTTTCTTT. Full variable domain (rest looked up from reference TRBV29-1 and TRBJ1-1): SAVISQKPSRDICQRGTSLTIQCQVDSQVTMMFWYRQQPGQSLTLIATANQGSEATYESGFVIDKFPISRPNLTFSTLTVSNMSPEDSSIYLCSVVTVNTEAFFGQGTRLTVV.

The chain carries TRBV5-1 and TRBJ2-5, with 7 bases identical to TRBD1. The length of the CDR3 is 14 residues. CDR1 and CDR2 from the germline V gene are SGHRS and YFSETQ. The V gene end was trimmed by 5 bases and the J gene end by 4 bases; junction bases not matched to a gene: 8. Written as DNA, the CDR3 is TGCGCCAGCAGTTCCGACAGGGTAGGAGAGACCCAGTACTTC. Protein sequence: CASSSDRVGETQYF. Full variable domain (rest looked up from reference TRBV5-1 and TRBJ2-5): KAGVTQTPRYLIKTRGQQVTLSCSPISGHRSVSWYQQTPGQGLQFLFEYFSETQRNKGNFPGRFSGRQFSNSRSEMNVSTLELGDSALYLCASSSDRVGETQYFGPGTRLLVL.

V gene TRBV15 combines with J gene TRBJ2-4; 13 bases are a match to TRBD2. With 4 bases clipped from V and 6 bases from J, the junction kept 6 bases outside the gene matches. This CDR3 has 16 residues. The germline V gene encodes CDR1 LNHNV and CDR2 YYDKDF (reference sequence). The CDR3 here is CATSNRLAGGLNIQYF. The CDR3 region has the DNA TGTGCCACCAGCAACCGACTAGCGGGGGGCCTAAACATTCAGTACTTC. Together with reference TRBV15 and TRBJ2-4, the CDR3 gives the full variable domain: DAMVIQNPRYQVTQFGKPVTLSCSQTLNHNVMYWYQQKSSQAPKLLFHYYDKDFNNEADTPDNFQSRRPNTSFCFLDIRSPGLGDTAMYLCATSNRLAGGLNIQYFGAGTRLSVL.

The V call is TRBV5-1, the J call TRBJ1-2; weak D call: TRBD1 (5 bases). This CDR3 is built from 15 residues. Germline CDR1 and CDR2: SGHRS and YFSETQ. V lost 5 bases and J lost 10, with 24 bases in between. CDR3: CASSLGVQGRRVYTF. In DNA, the CDR3 is TGCGCCAGCAGTCTTGGAGTCCAGGGCAGGAGGGTCTACACCTTC.

This chain links TRBV11-2 with TRBJ1-2; 7 bases match TRBD1. The CDR3 sequence is 14 residues long. Germline V gene lookup returns CDR1 SGHAT and CDR2 FQNNGV. With 6 bases clipped from V and 4 bases from J, the junction kept 8 bases outside the gene matches. CDR3 DNA sequence: TGTGCCAGCAGATCGTCGGGACAGACCTATGGCTACACCTTC. Its translation is CASRSSGQTYGYTF.

The CDR3 bases are TGTGCCAGCAGCTTAGCGGGGGGAAGCACAGATACGCAGTATTTT. Translated, it gives CASSLAGGSTDTQYF. The V call is TRBV5-4, the J call TRBJ2-3; TRBD2 matches 9 bases. Germline V lookup: CDR1 SGHNT, CDR2 YYREEE (reference sequence). Losses at the gene ends were 2 bases for V and 0 bases for J; bases not matched to a gene: 1. There are 15 residues in the CDR3. The complete variable domain, with remaining parts taken from reference TRBV5-4 and TRBJ2-3, reads ETGVTQSPTHLIKTRGQQVTLRCSSQSGHNTVSWYQQALGQGPQFIFQYYREEENGRGNFPPRFSGLQFPNYSSELNVNALELDDSALYLCASSLAGGSTDTQYFGPGTRLTVL.

This clone was picked up one time. In nucleotides, the CDR3 is TGTGCCAGCTCGAGAGCAGACGGGGTAATAAATTCACCCCTCCACTTT. Protein: CASSRADGVINSPLHF. This chain links TRBV3-1 (or the pseudogene TRBV3-2) with TRBJ1-6; D remains unclear. CDR1 is LGHDT and CDR2 is YNNKEL in the germline V gene (reference sequence). Trimming took 8 bases from V and 7 from J, leaving 21 bases between them. The CDR3 length is 16 residues.

The rearrangement uses TRBV5-1 and TRBJ2-7, with D possibly matching TRBD1 (6 bases). The CDR3 sequence is 14 residues long. Trimming took 0 bases from V and 6 from J, leaving 13 bases between them. Germline V gene lookup returns CDR1 SGHRS and CDR2 YFSETQ. The CDR3 coding sequence is TGCGCCAGCAGCTTGGAACAGGGACCGAGCGAGCAGTACTTC. Translated, it gives CASSLEQGPSEQYF. Variable domain in full (rest from reference TRBV5-1 and TRBJ2-7): KAGVTQTPRYLIKTRGQQVTLSCSPISGHRSVSWYQQTPGQGLQFLFEYFSETQRNKGNFPGRFSGRQFSNSRSEMNVSTLELGDSALYLCASSLEQGPSEQYFGPGTRLTVT.

The chain links TRBV5-4 to TRBJ2-5, with D perhaps TRBD2 (7 bases). Germline V gene sequence: CDR1 SGHNT, CDR2 YYREEE (reference sequence). V was pared by 4 bases and J by 5 bases, with 18 bases between. This CDR3 has 15 amino acids. The DNA of the CDR3 is TGTGCCAGCAGCCGAGGGGGGGCAGGGTCGGAGACCCAGTACTTC. Protein: CASSRGGAGSETQYF.

The V and J genes are TRBV4-1 and TRBJ1-4; 8 bases fit TRBD1. This CDR3 is built from 15 residues. Germline CDR1 MGHRA, CDR2 YSYEKL. V dropped 4 bases and J dropped 15; count of bases not matched to a gene: 16. CDR3 DNA sequence: TGCGCCAGCAGCCCAGGACAGGGTTTAATGAAAGGGATGTTTTTT. This sequence encodes CASSPGQGLMKGMFF.

CDR3 region: CASSPGMGNQPQHF. CDR3 nucleotide sequence: TGCGCCAGCAGCCCAGGGATGGGGAATCAGCCCCAGCATTTT. This sequence joins TRBV5-1 and TRBJ1-5, with D possibly TRBD1 on 5 matching bases. Per the germline V gene, CDR1 is SGHRS and CDR2 is YFSETQ. The CDR3 is made up of 14 amino acids. V was shortened by 4 bases and J by 4 bases, with 12 bases between the two germline ends.

This clone came up once. This chain links TRBV7-6 with TRBJ2-2; no clear D gene. V was cut by 2 bases and J by 1 base, with 11 bases left in between. The CDR3 extends over 16 amino acids. Germline CDR1 is SGHVS and CDR2 is FNYEAQ. The CDR3 DNA follows: TGTGCCAGCAGCTTACAGGTGGCAAAGAACACCGGGGAGCTGTTTTTT. It is translated as CASSLQVAKNTGELFF.

V is TRBV7-2 and J is TRBJ1-3; D might be TRBD1 (6 bases). The CDR3 contains 13 residues. V dropped 4 bases and J dropped 4 bases, with 8 bases sitting between them. From germline, CDR1 is SGHTA and CDR2 FQGNSA. CDR3 amino acids: CASSSGVGNTIYF. The DNA of the CDR3 is TGTGCCAGCAGCTCAGGGGTAGGAAACACCATATATTTT.

The chain couples TRBV12-3 or TRBV12-4 to TRBJ1-1; the D is unclear. This CDR3 is 11 amino acids long. V was trimmed by 8 bases and J by 1 base, leaving 5 bases between them. The CDR3 DNA reads as TGTGCCAGCCTTAAGAACACTGAAGCTTTCTTT. This encodes CASLKNTEAFF.

The V gene is TRBV19, the J gene TRBJ2-1; 10 bases fit TRBD2. In germline, CDR1 is LNHDA, CDR2 SQIVND (reference sequence). The CDR3 is made up of 15 amino acids. Germline trimming cut 3 bases from V and 9 bases from J; bases unmatched to any gene: 8. The CDR3 DNA is TGTGCCAGTAGTATCGATAGCGGGGGGCCCGGTGAGCAGTTCTTC. This translates into CASSIDSGGPGEQFF.

The V call is TRBV6-5, the J call TRBJ1-2; TRBD1 is a possible D gene (5 bases). This CDR3 comprises 14 residues. CDR1 and CDR2 from the germline V gene are MNHEY and SVGAGI. V was trimmed by 7 bases and J by 6 bases, leaving 18 bases between them. In DNA form, the CDR3 reads TGTGCCAGCACCTACGTGGGGGGGGAGGATGGCTACACCTTC. Translating gives CASTYVGGEDGYTF.

The chain is built from TRBV7-2 and TRBJ2-5; the D gene is possibly TRBD1 (5 bases). This CDR3 is 12 amino acids long. Germline lookup yields CDR1 SGHTA and CDR2 FQGNSA. V was pared by 5 bases and J by 4 bases, with 8 bases between. CDR3: CASSQGRETQYF. The CDR3 DNA reads as TGTGCCAGCAGCCAGGGAAGAGAGACCCAGTACTTC.

The rearrangement links TRBV3-1 (or the pseudogene TRBV3-2) to TRBJ1-6; D is uncertain. V lost 3 bases and J lost 10, with 13 bases in between. CDR1 and CDR2 (germline): LGHDT, YNNKEL (reference sequence). This CDR3 region has 14 residues. The CDR3 loop reads CASSQMGRESPLHF. In DNA form, the CDR3 reads TGTGCCAGCAGCCAGATGGGAAGGGAGTCACCCCTCCACTTT.

V and J are TRBV10-3 and TRBJ2-1; 9 bases match TRBD1. The length of the CDR3 is 16 residues. With 7 bases clipped from V and 3 bases from J, the junction kept 10 bases outside the gene matches. The germline V gene encodes CDR1 ENHRY and CDR2 SYGVKD. CDR3 sequence reads: CAITPGGGQGYNEQFF. DNA for the CDR3: TGTGCCATCACCCCCGGAGGGGGACAGGGCTACAATGAGCAGTTCTTC.

Remarks on this clone: The sample contains more than one DNA sequence encoding this CDR3. The chain combines TRBV5-1 with TRBJ1-1; perhaps TRBD1 as D (5 bases). Germline lookup yields CDR1 SGHRS and CDR2 YFSETQ. The germline V and J ends were trimmed by 4 bases and 5 bases, with 15 bases remaining between them. The length of the CDR3 is 14 residues. CDR3 bases: TGCGCCAGCAGCCTTGCTGGGGGAGGTACTGAAGCTTTCTTT. It translates to CASSLAGGGTEAFF.

CDR3 coding DNA: TGCGCCAGCAGGGTAGGGACAGGGGGATCCTACGAGCAGTACTTC. It codes for CASRVGTGGSYEQYF. The rearrangement uses TRBV5-1 and TRBJ2-7, with TRBD1 identical over 11 bases. CDR1 SGHRS and CDR2 YFSETQ come from the germline V gene. Trimming took 5 bases from V and 1 from J; bases not matched to a gene: 5. The CDR3 consists of 15 residues. Based on the CDR3 plus reference TRBV5-1 and TRBJ2-7, the full variable domain is KAGVTQTPRYLIKTRGQQVTLSCSPISGHRSVSWYQQTPGQGLQFLFEYFSETQRNKGNFPGRFSGRQFSNSRSEMNVSTLELGDSALYLCASRVGTGGSYEQYFGPGTRLTVT.

The rearrangement joins TRBV7-9 to TRBJ2-6; 9 bases line up with TRBD1. The CDR3 is 19 amino acids. The ends lost 1 base at V and 2 bases at J; junction bases unmatched: 9. Germline V lookup: CDR1 SEHNR, CDR2 FQNEAQ (reference sequence). The CDR3 region has the DNA TGTGCCAGCAGCTTAGGAGGGACAGGGTTGAACCCTGGGGCCAACGTCCTGACTTTC. The encoded protein is CASSLGGTGLNPGANVLTF.

The chain uses TRBV7-2 and TRBJ1-2, with no clear D. Germline loops: CDR1 SGHTA, CDR2 FQGNSA. Trimming left V 1 base short and J 8 bases short, with 14 bases between. The CDR3 length is 14 residues. CDR3 DNA sequence: TGTGCCAGCAGCTTAGAACGGGGATTTCGCGGCTACACCTTC. Its translation is CASSLERGFRGYTF.

V is TRBV6-5 and J is TRBJ1-2; 8 nucleotides line up with TRBD1. V shed 7 bases and J 5 bases; nucleotides not matched to a gene: 9. This CDR3 is built from 14 residues. CDR1 is MNHEY and CDR2 is SVGAGI in the germline V gene. The CDR3 DNA sequence: TGTGCCAGCACCCGGGACAGGTCTCGATATGGCTACACCTTC. Amino acid sequence: CASTRDRSRYGYTF.

The J gene is TRBJ1-4, the V gene TRBV7-9; D is unclear. The CDR3 is 11 amino acids. The ends were cut back, 5 bases at V and 11 bases at J, with 9 bases in the middle. The V gene's germline CDR1 is SEHNR and CDR2 FQNEAQ (reference sequence). The CDR3 nucleotides read TGTGCCAGCAGCCTCGGACTTAAACTGTTTTTT. It codes for CASSLGLKLFF. The complete variable domain, with remaining parts taken from reference TRBV7-9 and TRBJ1-4, reads DTGVSQNPRHKITKRGQNVTFRCDPISEHNRLYWYRQTLGQGPEFLTYFQNEAQLEKSRLLSDRFSAERPKGSFSTLEIQRTEQGDSAMYLCASSLGLKLFFGSGTQLSVL.

This chain's CDR3 is CASSIIRGSGNTIYF. Written as DNA, the CDR3 is TGTGCCAGCAGCATTATCCGGGGCTCTGGAAACACCATATATTTT. V and J are TRBV7-2 and TRBJ1-3; the D is unclear. The CDR3 covers 15 residues. Trimming pared 5 bases from V and 0 bases from J, leaving 11 bases between. Germline assignment: CDR1 SGHTA and CDR2 FQGNSA.

The chain has TRBV6-5 and TRBJ1-3; 8 bases map to TRBD1. The CDR3 runs 13 residues. V lost 11 bases and J lost 0; bases outside the gene matches: 3. The V gene's germline CDR1 is MNHEY and CDR2 SVGAGI. This chain's CDR3 is CAVGTGSGNTIYF. The DNA for the CDR3 is TGTGCCGTCGGGACAGGCTCTGGAAACACCATATATTTT.